The next 30 T cell receptor beta chains were all read from a single sample in a study of blood T cell repertoires in COVID-19. Profiling relied on immunoSEQ multiplex PCR, and the TCRdb table lists in-frame clones only, not all of them. There are about half a million clones in the sample; approximately 89% occur only once, and approximately 0.9% lies in the top ten. Sequencing input: peripheral blood. The source of these receptors is a man younger than 35 with COVID-19, enrolled during active disease.

The chain couples TRBV2 to TRBJ1-6; D unclear. The ends were cut back, 7 bases at V and 7 bases at J, with 14 bases in the middle. There are 14 residues in the CDR3. The germline gives CDR1 SNHLY, CDR2 FYNNEI. The CDR3 sequence: CASNEQTGNSPLHF. In DNA form, the CDR3 reads TGTGCCAGCAACGAACAGACGGGAAATTCACCCCTCCACTTT.

This clone has only a few counts. The DNA of the CDR3 is TGTGCTAGTGGTTGGGACAGGGGGCCTGGCTACACCTTC. It translates to CASGWDRGPGYTF. This chain joins TRBV12-5 and TRBJ1-2; TRBD1 aligns across 12 bases. The CDR3 runs to 13 residues. The V segment lost 4 bases and the J segment 7 bases; nucleotides outside the gene matches: 1. Germline CDR1 is LGHNT and CDR2 is FRNRAP.

The chain is built from TRBV19 and TRBJ2-3; TRBD1 agrees at 10 bases. The CDR3 consists of 14 residues. Germline CDR1 and CDR2: LNHDA and SQIVND (reference sequence). V lost 5 bases and J lost 4; bases outside the gene matches: 3. CDR3 DNA sequence: TGTGCCAGTAGTCGGGACAGGGGACCAGATACGCAGTATTTT. Translating it yields CASSRDRGPDTQYF.

The J gene is TRBJ1-2, the V gene TRBV12-3 or TRBV12-4; possible D gene TRBD1, 5 bases. The CDR3 is 13 amino acids. Trimming removed 3 bases at V and 7 bases at J, with 12 bases between. The CDR3 sequence: CASSFQGFSGYTF. CDR3 sequence (DNA): TGTGCCAGCAGTTTTCAGGGTTTCTCTGGCTACACCTTC.

V gene TRBV7-9 combines with J gene TRBJ2-7, with D maybe TRBD1 (6 bases). CDR3 size: 14 residues. Germline V lookup: CDR1 SEHNR, CDR2 FQNEAQ (reference sequence). Trimming took off 4 bases at V and 2 bases at J, with 12 bases between the two ends. For the CDR3, the DNA is TGTGCCAGCAGCTGGGAAGGGGGACCCTACGAGCAGTACTTC. Translation: CASSWEGGPYEQYF. The full variable domain, completed using reference TRBV7-9 and TRBJ2-7, is DTGVSQNPRHKITKRGQNVTFRCDPISEHNRLYWYRQTLGQGPEFLTYFQNEAQLEKSRLLSDRFSAERPKGSFSTLEIQRTEQGDSAMYLCASSWEGGPYEQYFGPGTRLTVT.

The chain couples TRBV7-9 to TRBJ2-7, with a tentative D call TRBD2 (6 bases). V lost 1 base and J 3 bases, leaving 7 bases between the germline ends. This CDR3 is built from 13 residues. Germline lookup yields CDR1 SEHNR and CDR2 FQNEAQ (reference sequence). CDR3: CASSLVEGYEQYF. The CDR3 DNA follows: TGTGCCAGCAGCTTAGTGGAGGGCTACGAGCAGTACTTC.

The rearrangement joins TRBV25-1 to TRBJ1-1; D gene uncertain. With 3 bases removed from V and 1 base from J, the gap between germline ends came to 9 bases. This CDR3 comprises 14 residues. The germline V gene has CDR1 MGHDK and CDR2 SYGVNS. CDR3: CASSECTANTEAFF. As DNA, the CDR3 is TGTGCCAGCAGTGAGTGTACAGCGAACACTGAAGCTTTCTTT.

This chain connects TRBV24-1 to TRBJ2-5; the match to TRBD1 covers 12 bases. V trimming: 4 bases; J trimming: 5 bases; junction bases outside the gene matches: 7. CDR3 length equals 16 residues. CDR1 and CDR2 (germline): KGHDR, SFDVKD. CDR3: CATSDPGQGAGETQYF. CDR3 DNA sequence: TGTGCCACCAGTGACCCGGGACAGGGGGCAGGTGAGACCCAGTACTTC.

This rearrangement joins TRBV27 to TRBJ1-6; 8 nucleotides match TRBD1. V gave up 6 bases and J gave up 5 bases; unmatched junction bases: 9. CDR3 length: 16 amino acids. Germline CDR1 reads MNHEY; CDR2 reads SMNVEV (reference sequence). Here the CDR3 DNA reads TGTGCCAGCAGGTTGACAGGGGCGTCAAATAATTCACCCCTCCACTTT. Translating gives CASRLTGASNNSPLHF.

This chain joins TRBV4-2 and TRBJ1-2; D is perhaps TRBD1 (5 bases). Germline loops: CDR1 LGHNA, CDR2 YNFKEQ. V was pared by 3 bases and J by 5 bases, with 16 bases between. This CDR3 has 15 residues. The CDR3 protein is CASSQGDRFSYGYTF. CDR3 nucleotides: TGTGCCAGCAGCCAGGGTGACAGATTTTCTTATGGCTACACCTTC.

The chain is built from TRBV24-1 and TRBJ2-3; TRBD2 agrees at 9 bases. Germline V gene sequence: CDR1 KGHDR, CDR2 SFDVKD. This CDR3 contains 15 residues. Trimming cost V 10 bases and J 3 bases; bases outside gene matches: 10. The CDR3 sequence is CATKNSGSGTDTQYF. The CDR3 bases are TGTGCCACTAAGAATAGCGGGAGTGGAACAGATACGCAGTATTTT.

The chain carries TRBV2 and TRBJ2-1, with 8 bases lining up with TRBD2. After removal of 3 bases from V and 7 bases from J, the junction contained 8 bases not matched to a gene. Germline V gene sequence: CDR1 SNHLY, CDR2 FYNNEI. The CDR3 is made up of 15 amino acids. The CDR3 coding sequence is TGTGCCAGCAGTGACGGTGCGGGAGGATCAAATGAGCAGTTCTTC. It specifies CASSDGAGGSNEQFF.

The rearrangement uses TRBV7-8 and TRBJ2-4; TRBD2 aligns across 9 bases. The CDR3 is 18 amino acids. The germline V gene has CDR1 SGHVS and CDR2 FQNEAQ. Germline trimming cut 5 bases from V and 2 bases from J; bases unmatched to any gene: 13. This CDR3 is CASSLEVSGRATKNIQYF. As DNA, the CDR3 is TGTGCCAGCAGCCTCGAAGTTAGCGGGAGAGCGACCAAAAACATTCAGTACTTC.

The chain uses TRBV4-1 and TRBJ2-2, with TRBD2 matching 9 bases. In germline, CDR1 is MGHRA, CDR2 YSYEKL. The CDR3 is 16 amino acids. V gave up 0 bases and J gave up 7 bases; unmatched junction bases: 6. CDR3 in DNA: TGCGCCAGCAGCCAAGATTCCCTAGCGGGATTCGGGGAGCTGTTTTTT. Translating gives CASSQDSLAGFGELFF.

The chain joins TRBV11-2 to TRBJ2-2; 12 bases fit TRBD2. CDR1 SGHAT and CDR2 FQNNGV come from the germline V gene. The CDR3 has 17 residues. Trimming removed 5 bases from V and 6 bases from J; junction bases left unmatched: 10. CDR3 nucleotide sequence: TGTGCCAGCAGCCCCCGTACTAGCGGGAGGCCATCCGGGGAGCTGTTTTTT. Protein sequence: CASSPRTSGRPSGELFF.

The chain combines TRBV7-6 with TRBJ2-5, with D possibly matching TRBD2 (5 bases). The CDR3 has 13 residues. V lost 3 bases and J lost 4, with 9 bases in between. Germline CDR1 reads SGHVS; CDR2 reads FNYEAQ. Here the CDR3 reads CASSFTGIETQYF. CDR3 DNA: TGTGCCAGCAGCTTTACGGGGATAGAGACCCAGTACTTC.

The sample holds a few counts of this clone. This rearrangement joins TRBV9 to TRBJ2-1; D might be TRBD1 (6 bases). Germline CDR1 reads SGDLS; CDR2 reads YYNGEE. V lost 4 bases to trimming and J lost 7 bases, with 9 bases between them. This CDR3 has 12 amino acids. The CDR3 bases are TGTGCCAGCAGCCCAGGGGCTAATGAGCAGTTCTTC. It is translated as CASSPGANEQFF.

The sample holds one count of this clone. The gene calls are TRBV14 and TRBJ2-7; D may be TRBD2 (6 bases). With 4 bases removed from V and 7 bases from J, the gap between germline ends came to 14 bases. The CDR3 totals 13 residues. Germline-derived CDR1 and CDR2 are SGHDN and FVKESK. The CDR3 reads CASSPRSRGEQYF. The DNA for the CDR3 is TGTGCCAGCAGCCCAAGATCACGGGGGGAGCAGTACTTC.

The gene calls are TRBV19 and TRBJ1-1, with D maybe TRBD1 (5 bases). The germline V gene has CDR1 LNHDA and CDR2 SQIVND (reference sequence). The CDR3 contains 13 residues. Trimming took off 10 bases at V and 1 base at J, with 13 bases between the two ends. The CDR3, as DNA: TGTGCCACCAGGGTAGAGAGGAACACTGAAGCTTTCTTT. This sequence encodes CATRVERNTEAFF.

V gene TRBV19 combines with J gene TRBJ2-2; 9 positions agree with TRBD2. V lost 7 bases to trimming and J lost 6 bases; unmatched junction nucleotides: 9. The CDR3 totals 15 residues. Germline CDR1 LNHDA, CDR2 SQIVND (reference sequence). CDR3 amino acids: CASTQRGARAGELFF. As DNA, the CDR3 is TGTGCCAGTACACAGCGGGGGGCCCGGGCCGGGGAGCTGTTTTTT. Drawing the rest from reference TRBV19 and TRBJ2-2, the complete variable domain is DGGITQSPKYLFRKEGQNVTLSCEQNLNHDAMYWYRQDPGQGLRLIYYSQIVNDFQKGDIAEGYSVSREKKESFPLTVTSAQKNPTAFYLCASTQRGARAGELFFGEGSRLTVL.

The chain has TRBV19 and TRBJ2-3, with a possible D match to TRBD2 (6 bases). Per the germline V gene, CDR1 is LNHDA and CDR2 is SQIVND (reference sequence). The CDR3 contains 15 residues. The V gene lost 8 bases and the J gene lost 4 bases, with 19 bases spanning the gap. CDR3 in DNA: TGTGCCAGTTTCGATTTGGGGGGAGAGGCAGATACGCAGTATTTT. Translated: CASFDLGGEADTQYF. The entire variable domain, with the rest obtained from reference TRBV19 and TRBJ2-3, is as follows: DGGITQSPKYLFRKEGQNVTLSCEQNLNHDAMYWYRQDPGQGLRLIYYSQIVNDFQKGDIAEGYSVSREKKESFPLTVTSAQKNPTAFYLCASFDLGGEADTQYFGPGTRLTVL.

A remark on this clone: Other nucleotide sequences in the sample specify the same CDR3. This sequence joins TRBV12-3 or TRBV12-4 and TRBJ2-5; D is undetermined. The length of the CDR3 is 12 residues. Trimming cost V 5 bases and J 1 base, with 5 bases left between them. CDR3 loop: CASSRLQETQYF. The CDR3 bases are TGTGCCAGCAGTAGACTCCAAGAGACCCAGTACTTC.

The rearrangement uses TRBV6-1 and TRBJ1-2, with no clear D. Germline assignment: CDR1 MNHNS and CDR2 SASEGT. The ends were cut back, 0 bases at V and 8 bases at J, with 10 bases in the middle. The CDR3 runs 13 residues. The CDR3 loop reads CASSEARIIGYTF. CDR3 in DNA: TGTGCCAGCAGTGAAGCGCGGATAATCGGCTACACCTTC.

This chain links TRBV11-2 with TRBJ2-5, with D tentatively TRBD1 (8 bases). CDR3 length equals 14 residues. V was cut by 4 bases and J by 4 bases, with 13 bases left in between. CDR1 and CDR2 (germline): SGHAT, FQNNGV. CDR3 in amino acids: CASSYRGGRETQYF. The CDR3 DNA is TGTGCCAGCAGCTACAGGGGGGGGCGAGAGACCCAGTACTTC.

The rearrangement links TRBV4-1 to TRBJ2-7; D is perhaps TRBD2 (6 bases). CDR3 length equals 15 residues. The V gene's germline CDR1 is MGHRA and CDR2 YSYEKL. Between the trimmed V and J ends, which lost 1 base and 6 bases, there was a span of 16 bases. CDR3 loop: CASSQVTGDRLEQYF. The CDR3 bases are TGCGCCAGCAGCCAAGTGACGGGGGACCGCCTCGAGCAGTACTTC.

The rearrangement joins TRBV6-5 to TRBJ2-1; weak D call: TRBD2 (5 bases). CDR3 length: 13 amino acids. Germline-derived CDR1 and CDR2 are MNHEY and SVGAGI. Deletions cut 8 bases from V and 5 bases from J, with 13 bases between. This chain's CDR3 is CASGSLVDNEQFF. CDR3 nucleotides: TGTGCCAGCGGGAGTCTCGTCGACAATGAGCAGTTCTTC.

This clone was seen more than once but under ten times. The V gene is TRBV27, the J gene TRBJ2-7; the match to TRBD1 covers 11 bases. Germline lookup yields CDR1 MNHEY and CDR2 SMNVEV (reference sequence). The length of the CDR3 is 14 residues. The ends lost 5 bases at V and 6 bases at J; junction bases unmatched: 6. The CDR3 loop is CASSHGQGAGEQYF. Here the CDR3 DNA reads TGTGCCAGCAGTCACGGACAGGGGGCGGGCGAGCAGTACTTC.

The CDR3 DNA reads TGTGCCAGCAGCCCCGGACAGACCAAAGAGACCCAGTACTTC. It translates to CASSPGQTKETQYF. J is TRBJ2-5 and V is TRBV3-1 (or the pseudogene TRBV3-2); D might be TRBD1 (6 bases). CDR3 length: 14 amino acids. CDR1 is LGHDT and CDR2 is YNNKEL in the germline V gene (reference sequence). V lost 4 bases to trimming and J lost 3 bases, with 12 bases between them.

V usage is TRBV19 and J usage is TRBJ2-4, with a weak D call TRBD2 (6 bases). Trimming took off 0 bases at V and 0 bases at J, with 12 bases between the two ends. Germline CDR1 LNHDA, CDR2 SQIVND (reference sequence). The CDR3 is 17 amino acids. CDR3 coding DNA: TGTGCCAGTAGTATAGATCCGGGGGATGGAGCCAAAAACATTCAGTACTTC. Translated, it gives CASSIDPGDGAKNIQYF.

V is TRBV27 and J is TRBJ2-1; D gene uncertain. CDR1 and CDR2 from the germline V gene are MNHEY and SMNVEV (reference sequence). Trimming shortened V by 7 bases and J by 0 bases, and 13 bases separated the two germline ends. CDR3 size: 15 residues. The CDR3 bases are TGTGCCAGCAAATTGGCCCCCAGCTCCTACAATGAGCAGTTCTTC. Translated: CASKLAPSSYNEQFF.